The rows below give T cell receptor beta chains drawn from one sample of a study of PD-1 and CTLA-4 blockade in melanoma. Libraries were prepared by immunoSEQ multiplex PCR; TCRdb keeps only in-frame clonotypes and omits some of them. The data hold roughly 30,000 clones, with around 93% observed a single time. Sequenced here: CD8+ T cells from peripheral blood, sampled from a patient given anti-PD-1 treatment. These receptors all come from a human donor with melanoma. Each CDR3 is given with its conserved first and last residue. The order of the fields is CDR3 length, D gene, J gene, clone size, V gene, CDR3 protein, CDR3 DNA. D genes are given only for firm matches. Not all rows give a size; the values are once, few, many and, for expanded clones, a class.

length: 15; D: NA; J: TRBJ1-1; size: NA; V: TRBV5-1; CDR3: CASSLSRGQNTEAFF; DNA: TGCGCCAGCAGCCTCAGCAGGGGACAGAACACTGAAGCTTTCTTT
length: 13; D: NA; J: TRBJ1-2; size: NA; V: TRBV7-8; CDR3: CASSLQGNYGYTF; DNA: TGTGCCAGCAGCCTCCAGGGGAACTATGGCTACACCTTC
length: 15; D: NA; J: TRBJ2-7; size: once; V: TRBV27; CDR3: CASSFERALPYEQYF; DNA: TGTGCCAGCAGTTTCGAGCGGGCCCTACCCTACGAGCAGTACTTC
length: 13; D: NA; J: TRBJ2-1; size: NA; V: TRBV19; CDR3: CASSQGLYNEQFF; DNA: TGTGCCAGTAGTCAGGGACTCTACAATGAGCAGTTCTTC
length: 14; D: NA; J: TRBJ2-7; size: NA; V: TRBV19; CDR3: CASSIGLGDYEQYF; DNA: TGTGCCAGTAGTATAGGTCTAGGAGACTACGAGCAGTACTTC
length: 13; D: TRBD1; J: TRBJ1-1; size: NA; V: TRBV5-6; CDR3: CASSFGTGAEAFF; DNA: TGTGCCAGCAGCTTTGGGACAGGGGCTGAAGCTTTCTTT
length: 14; D: NA; J: TRBJ2-3; size: NA; V: TRBV4-2; CDR3: CASSQSLAADTQYF; DNA: TGTGCCAGCAGCCAGTCCTTGGCAGCAGATACGCAGTATTTT
length: 14; D: TRBD1; J: TRBJ1-6; size: NA; V: TRBV6-6; CDR3: CASSWDREGAPLHF; DNA: TGTGCCAGCAGTTGGGACAGGGAAGGAGCACCCCTCCACTTT
length: 18; D: TRBD2; J: TRBJ2-3; size: NA; V: TRBV11-2; CDR3: CASSLEPSGGPLTDTQYF; DNA: TGTGCCAGCAGCTTAGAACCGTCGGGAGGGCCCCTCACAGATACGCAGTATTTT
length: 16; D: NA; J: TRBJ1-1; size: NA; V: TRBV19; CDR3: CASSTIRGLIDTEAFF; DNA: TGTGCCAGTAGTACTATTCGAGGGTTGATCGACACTGAAGCTTTCTTT
length: 13; D: NA; J: TRBJ1-6; size: NA; V: TRBV6-1; CDR3: CASSEVGNSPLHF; DNA: TGTGCCAGCAGTGAAGTGGGTAATTCACCCCTCCACTTT
length: 13; D: NA; J: TRBJ1-4; size: NA; V: TRBV5-1; CDR3: CASREGNNEKLFF; DNA: TGCGCCAGTAGGGAGGGGAATAATGAAAAACTGTTTTTT
length: 18; D: TRBD2; J: TRBJ2-2; size: once; V: TRBV19; CDR3: CASSIPILAGGRTGELFF; DNA: TGTGCCAGTAGTATTCCTATCCTAGCGGGAGGAAGGACCGGGGAGCTGTTTTTT
length: 17; D: TRBD2; J: TRBJ2-7; size: NA; V: TRBV29-1; CDR3: CSVEGESTSPSLYEQYF; DNA: TGCAGCGTTGAAGGGGAATCGACTAGCCCCTCCCTTTACGAGCAGTACTTC
length: 13; D: NA; J: TRBJ1-4; size: NA; V: TRBV6-6; CDR3: CASSGLMVEKLFF; DNA: TGTGCCAGCAGTGGATTGATGGTTGAAAAACTGTTTTTT
length: 13; D: NA; J: TRBJ1-5; size: NA; V: TRBV27; CDR3: CASSLSGNQPQHF; DNA: TGTGCCAGCAGTTTATCGGGCAATCAGCCCCAGCATTTT
length: 14; D: TRBD1; J: TRBJ2-7; size: NA; V: TRBV27; CDR3: CASSLPGQGYEQYF; DNA: TGTGCCAGCAGTTTACCGGGACAGGGGTACGAGCAGTACTTC
length: 12; D: NA; J: TRBJ2-1; size: NA; V: TRBV2; CDR3: CAWRDPYNEQFF; DNA: TGTGCCTGGCGGGACCCATACAATGAGCAGTTCTTC